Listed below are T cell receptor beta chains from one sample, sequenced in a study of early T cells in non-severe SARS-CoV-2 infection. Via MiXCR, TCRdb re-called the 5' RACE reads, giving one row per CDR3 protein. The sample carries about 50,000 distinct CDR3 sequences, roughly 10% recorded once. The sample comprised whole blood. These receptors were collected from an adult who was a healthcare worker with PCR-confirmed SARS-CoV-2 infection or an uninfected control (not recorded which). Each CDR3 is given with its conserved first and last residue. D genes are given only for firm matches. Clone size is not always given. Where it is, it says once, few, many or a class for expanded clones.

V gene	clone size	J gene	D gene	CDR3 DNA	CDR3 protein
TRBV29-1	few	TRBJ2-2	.	TGCAGCGTCAAAAACACCGGGGAGCTGTTTTTT	CSVKNTGELFF
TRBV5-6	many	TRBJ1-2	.	TGTGCCAGCAGCTTCCCAGACACCTCCTATGGCTACACCTTC	CASSFPDTSYGYTF
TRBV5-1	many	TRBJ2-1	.	TGCGCCAGCAGCTTGGTCCTCGGCGAGTACAATGAGCAGTTCTTC	CASSLVLGEYNEQFF
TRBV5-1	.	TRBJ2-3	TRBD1	TGCGCCAGCAGCTCAGGACAGGGGGCGCGAGATACGCAGTATTTT	CASSSGQGARDTQYF
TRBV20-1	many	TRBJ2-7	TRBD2	TGCAGTGCTAGAGTAGCGGGAGTTCACGAGCAGTACTTC	CSARVAGVHEQYF
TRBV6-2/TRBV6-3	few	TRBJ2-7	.	TGTGCCAGCACCACAGGGACTGGCGACGAGCAGTACTTC	CASTTGTGDEQYF
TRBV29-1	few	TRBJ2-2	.	TGCAGCGTCCTCGACACGAACACCGGGGAGCTGTTTTTT	CSVLDTNTGELFF
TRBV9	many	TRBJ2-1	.	TGTGCCAGCAGCGTAGACTTCTATAATGAGCAGTTCTTC	CASSVDFYNEQFF
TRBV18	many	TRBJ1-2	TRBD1	TGTGCCAGCTCACCTCCGGGACAGGGGTTGGAGAATGGCTACACCTTC	CASSPPGQGLENGYTF
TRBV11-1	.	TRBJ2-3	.	TGTGCCAGCAGCCCTACTAGGGGGTGGAGACCAGATACGCAGTATTTT	CASSPTRGWRPDTQYF
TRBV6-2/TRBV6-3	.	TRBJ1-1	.	TGTGCCAGCAGAAAGAACACTGAAGCTTTCTTT	CASRKNTEAFF
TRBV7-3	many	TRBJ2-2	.	TGTGCCAGCAGCTTATCTGGCGGAGGGGGACCCGGGGAGCTGTTTTTT	CASSLSGGGGPGELFF
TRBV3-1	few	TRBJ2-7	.	TGTGCCAGCGGGAACTACTACGAGCAGTACTTC	CASGNYYEQYF
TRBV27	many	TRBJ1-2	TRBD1	TGTGCCAGCAGTTCCACAGGGGGCAGTGGATATGGCTACACCTTC	CASSSTGGSGYGYTF
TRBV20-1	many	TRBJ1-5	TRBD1	TGCAGTGCTAGCGAGGGAGGGACAGTTAGCAATCAGCCCCAGCATTTT	CSASEGGTVSNQPQHF
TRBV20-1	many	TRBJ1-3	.	TGCAGTGCTGCGATCCCGGGCCCCCTCTCTGGAAACACCATATATTTT	CSAAIPGPLSGNTIYF
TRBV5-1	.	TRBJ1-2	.	TGCGCCAGCAGCTTGGAGTTATCGGGCACCCTTGGTGGATATGGCTACACCTTC	CASSLELSGTLGGYGYTF
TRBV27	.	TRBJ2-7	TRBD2	TGTGCCAGCAGTAGCAGGACTAGCGGGAGTATGCACGAGCAGTACTTC	CASSSRTSGSMHEQYF
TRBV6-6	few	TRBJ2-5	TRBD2	TGTGCCAGCGGGGTCTTAGCGGGACTGGTAGAGACCCAGTACTTC	CASGVLAGLVETQYF
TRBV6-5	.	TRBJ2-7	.	TGTGCCAGCAGAAAGGGGACGGAGAATCCGTACTACGAGCAGTACTTC	CASRKGTENPYYEQYF
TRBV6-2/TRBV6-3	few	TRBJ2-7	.	TGTGCCACCTCCTTTGCGAGCCCCTACGAGCAGTACTTC	CATSFASPYEQYF
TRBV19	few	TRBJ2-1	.	TGTGCCAGTAGTATAGGTCCGCTTGAGCACAATGAGCAGTTCTTC	CASSIGPLEHNEQFF
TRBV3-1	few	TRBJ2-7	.	TGTGCCAGCAGCCCCCGGACAGCTCCGGTCGAGCAGTACTTC	CASSPRTAPVEQYF
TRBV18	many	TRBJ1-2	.	TGTGCCAGCTCACCAGGGACCTTAACGAGCTATGGCTACACCTTC	CASSPGTLTSYGYTF
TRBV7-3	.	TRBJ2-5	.	TGTGCCAGCAGCTTACGGAGTCAAGAGATCCAGTACTTC	CASSLRSQEIQYF
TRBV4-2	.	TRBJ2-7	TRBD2	TGTGCCAGCAGCCTTCAGCGGGAATACTACGAGCAGTACTTC	CASSLQREYYEQYF
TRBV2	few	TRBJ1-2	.	TGTGCCACCCGCCGGCAACTACTAGGTGGCTACACCTTC	CATRRQLLGGYTF
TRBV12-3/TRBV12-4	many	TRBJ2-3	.	TGTGCCAGCAGTTTAGTCCCAGATACGCAGTATTTT	CASSLVPDTQYF
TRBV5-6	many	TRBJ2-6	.	TGTGCCAGCAGCTTGGTTGCAGGGGCTGGGGCCAACGTCCTGACTTTC	CASSLVAGAGANVLTF
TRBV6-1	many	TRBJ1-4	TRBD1	TGTGCCAGCTCACAGGGGAAGGTGGCTAATGAAAAACTGTTTTTT	CASSQGKVANEKLFF
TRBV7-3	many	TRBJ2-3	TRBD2	TGTGCCAGCAGCTTAAAACATGGTAGCGGGAGGGCCCGATCCAAGGCAGATACGCAGTATTTT	CASSLKHGSGRARSKADTQYF
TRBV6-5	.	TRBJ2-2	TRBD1	TGTGCCAGCAGCCTCAGGGGGATGAACACCGGGGAGCTGTTTTTT	CASSLRGMNTGELFF
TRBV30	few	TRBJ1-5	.	TGTGCCTGGGACACATTACATCAGCCCCAGCATTTT	CAWDTLHQPQHF
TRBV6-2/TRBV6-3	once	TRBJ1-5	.	TGTGCCAGCAGTCACTATGGCAATCAGCCCCAGCATTTT	CASSHYGNQPQHF
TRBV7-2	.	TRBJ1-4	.	TGTGCCAGCAGCTTAGTGGGGAGTGAGGGAAAACTGTTTTTT	CASSLVGSEGKLFF
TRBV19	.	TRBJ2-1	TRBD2	TGTGCCAGTAGTCCAGCGGGAGTGGGTCGCAATGAGCAGTTCTTC	CASSPAGVGRNEQFF
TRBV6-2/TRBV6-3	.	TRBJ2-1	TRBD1	TGTGCCAGCAGTCCCCGGACAGGGGCCAATGAGCAGTTCTTC	CASSPRTGANEQFF
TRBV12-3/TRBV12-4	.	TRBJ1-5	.	TGTGCCAGCAGTCCGAGCGGGGGATGGTCAAGCAATCAGCCCCAGCATTTT	CASSPSGGWSSNQPQHF
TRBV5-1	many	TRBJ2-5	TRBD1	TGCGCCAGCAGCTTGGGGACAGGGAATCGGGAGACCCAGTACTTC	CASSLGTGNRETQYF
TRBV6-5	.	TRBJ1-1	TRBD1	TGTGCCAGCACGGTCGGGACAGGGAGTAGCACTGAAGCTTTCTTT	CASTVGTGSSTEAFF
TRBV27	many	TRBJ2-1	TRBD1	TGTGCCAGCAGTTCATACCGGGACAGGGGGGCGGATGAGCAGTTCTTC	CASSSYRDRGADEQFF
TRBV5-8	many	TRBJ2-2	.	TGTGCCAGCAGCTGGGGAGACGGGGAGCTGTTTTTT	CASSWGDGELFF
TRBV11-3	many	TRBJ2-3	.	TGTGCCAGCAGCGACACAGATACGCAGTATTTT	CASSDTDTQYF
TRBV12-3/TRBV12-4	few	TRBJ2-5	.	TGTGCCAGCAGTTTAAATCGAAGGGCCCAAGAGACCCAGTACTTC	CASSLNRRAQETQYF
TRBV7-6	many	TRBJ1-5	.	TGTGCCAGCAGCTTAAAAGACAGTCCCAATCAGCCCCAGCATTTT	CASSLKDSPNQPQHF
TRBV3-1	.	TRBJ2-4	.	TGTGCCAGCAGCCAAGATCCTAAGGGCCTGACGTTTTTC	CASSQDPKGLTFF
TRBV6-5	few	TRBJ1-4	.	TGTGCCAGCAGTGGAGGGCCCCGGGATGAAAAACTGTTTTTT	CASSGGPRDEKLFF
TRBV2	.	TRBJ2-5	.	TGTGCCAGCAGTGAGGGAACCCAGTACTTC	CASSEGTQYF
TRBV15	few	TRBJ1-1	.	TGTGCCACCAGCAGAGATGGGGGGAACACTGAAGCTTTCTTT	CATSRDGGNTEAFF
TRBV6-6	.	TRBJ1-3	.	TGTGCCAGCAGTCGCACGTTTGCAGGGTTCGACACCATATATTTT	CASSRTFAGFDTIYF